The source of this T cell receptor beta chain is a study of T cells in Graves' hyperthyroidism and ophthalmopathy (dated by TCRdb to the late 2010s). Background for the entire study: Peripheral blood was sampled at the time of initial diagnosis, prior to any treatment. TCR V-J signatures able to tell the groups apart were searched for in a discovery cohort of some 97 patients, of whom more than 40 had Graves' ophthalmopathy and about 60 had stable Graves' hyperthyroidism. Whether ophthalmopathy could be predicted prospectively was tested in an independent validation cohort made up of some 20 hyperthyroidism patients plus 17 patients who later progressed to ophthalmopathy. The 100 discovery patients were divided at random into training and test sets in a 7:3 ratio. The study also compared thyroid tissue and blood T-cell repertoires from a handful of Graves' hyperthyroidism patients. After blood sampling, hyperthyroidism patients were treated with methimazole at a starting dose of 30 mg daily, and ophthalmopathy patients were treated with high-dose intravenous methylprednisolone. The paper describes TCR Vbeta CDR3 sequencing of some 130 peripheral blood samples, made up of fewer than 50 ophthalmopathy patients, 70 to 80 hyperthyroidism patients and 17 progressor patients.

The hyperthyroidism patients were between 18 and 65 years old and newly diagnosed, with a disease duration of less than 2 months. Exclusion was applied to patients with uncontrolled infections, other autoimmune diseases, pregnancy or lactation. Diagnoses relied on clinical symptoms, serum thyroxine and TRAb, thyroid ultrasound and orbital computed tomography. Blood from progressor patients was drawn when they were first diagnosed with hyperthyroidism, before any ophthalmopathy symptoms appeared. PBMCs were separated from around 9.1 ml of fresh peripheral blood using Ficoll-Paque density gradient centrifugation. Progressor patients were initially diagnosed with Graves' hyperthyroidism and developed ophthalmopathy during follow-up. Trizol reagent was used to extract total RNA, and RNA quality was then checked on an Agilent 2100 Bioanalyzer. CDR1 and CDR2, looked up from the germline V gene (reference sequence), are DFQATT and SNEGSKA. The CDR3, from cysteine to phenylalanine, totals 11 residues. The kept DNA is CDR3 alone, 33 bases in frame from the first base. V is clipped by 5 bases and J by 5 bases, and the sequence between their germline boundaries is 9 bases long.

Study-wide findings and limitations: A model built on a 13 V-J signature distinguished ophthalmopathy from stable hyperthyroidism, reaching roughly 88% sensitivity and approximately 81% specificity in cross-validation and 80%/75% in testing. Sample size was not statistically predetermined, and investigators were not blinded to group allocation. During validation, the model predicted progression to ophthalmopathy a median of about 6.3 months ahead of onset, with 60% to 71% sensitivity and around 72% specificity. Blood samples also contained most of the expanded thyroid clonotypes (frequency above 0.001), which suggests that blood repertoires may reflect thyroid immune responses.

This clonotype was seen ten or more times. What this receptor recognizes is not known. The record has no base qualities; no much larger clone is one base away. The TCR beta CDR3 regions were amplified from RNA transcripts. For the first round of RT-PCR on the TCR CDR3, the HTBI primer set was used together with the Qiagen OneStep RT-PCR kit. Libraries were constructed in a second round of multiplex PCR, after which size selection and purification were performed. Libraries were sequenced paired-end with 100 bp reads on an Illumina HiSeq2000. As for the authors' bioinformatics: SOAPnuke was used to process the raw data, with reads discarded if the reads contained adapters or uncalled bases, had a mean Phred below 15, or lacked an exact constant-primer or identifier match. COPE v1.2.5 was used to merge high-quality paired reads, and clonotypes were defined as unique nucleotide sequences. Clonotypes were aligned to IMGT TRBV, TRBD and TRBJ reference segments using MiTCR v1.1. Only V-J combinations with frequency above 0.0001, covering 99.2% of repertoires, were analysed. The TCS score was defined as F50 (clonal expansion) divided by E x V (chaos), with BLOSUM62-based TCRdist calculated between CDR3 peptides within each V-J. Welch's t-statistics and random forest reduced several hundred V-J features to under 15, which were used in a naive Bayes classifier (R e1071). TCRdb handled the public reads itself, with Q25 trimming in fastp and clone calling in MiXCR, and kept productive beta chains. Every CDR3 protein is listed once, alongside the most common genes and DNA of its rows. It is TCRdb's table, rather than the study itself, that gives the V and J calls and clone size. For this sample the table gives approximately 600,000 distinct CDR3 sequences, of which approximately 13% were detected only once. About 5.8% of the sample is taken by the ten largest.

The source is a woman aged 30 to 39 with Graves' hyperthyroidism that later progressed to Graves' ophthalmopathy. The chain uses TRBV20-1 and TRBJ1-1, with the D segment identity uncertain. The material sequenced was blood. The bases are TGCAGTGCTGTAGATCAAACTGAAGCTTTCTTT. It translates as CSAVDQTEAFF.